Listed below are T cell receptor beta chains from one sample, sequenced in a study of blood T cell repertoires in COVID-19. Measured with immunoSEQ multiplex PCR; TCRdb has only the in-frame clones, and not every one. The table shows fewer than 350,000 clones, with around 86% occurring only once. Sequencing was performed on PBMCs or T cells enriched from blood (not recorded which). The source of these receptors is a man aged 55-75 years who had recovered from COVID-19. CDR3s include the opening cysteine and the closing phenylalanine or tryptophan. Each record gives: clone size, J gene, V gene, D gene, CDR3 length, CDR3 protein, CDR3 DNA. A D gene is named only where the DNA matches it firmly. Clone size appears in some rows only: once, few, many, or a class for an expanded clone.

- | TRBJ2-5 | TRBV28 | TRBD2 | 15 | CASSLPGGGQETQYF | TGTGCCAGCAGTTTGCCGGGGGGGGGCCAAGAGACCCAGTACTTC
- | TRBJ2-3 | TRBV5-4 | - | 14 | CASSLELSTDTQYF | TGTGCCAGCAGCTTGGAACTTAGCACAGATACGCAGTATTTT
few | TRBJ1-4 | TRBV28 | TRBD1 | 15 | CASSSAGGSNEKLFF | TGTGCCAGCAGTTCGGCAGGGGGTTCTAATGAAAAACTGTTTTTT
- | TRBJ1-1 | TRBV3-1/TRBV3-2 | TRBD1 | 13 | CASRDSQNTEAFF | TGTGCCAGCCGGGACAGCCAGAACACTGAAGCTTTCTTT
- | TRBJ1-1 | TRBV24-1 | TRBD1 | 14 | CATSGTGGNTEAFF | TGTGCCACCAGTGGGACAGGGGGGAACACTGAAGCTTTCTTT
- | TRBJ2-7 | TRBV18 | - | 13 | CASSPRETYEQYF | TGTGCCAGCTCACCCCGTGAGACCTACGAGCAGTACTTC
- | TRBJ2-7 | TRBV24-1 | - | 13 | CATSDRTGYEQYF | TGTGCCACCAGTGATCGTACAGGATACGAGCAGTACTTC
- | TRBJ1-1 | TRBV7-6 | - | 16 | CASSPLGAGANTEAFF | TGTGCCAGCAGCCCTCTAGGGGCTGGGGCGAACACTGAAGCTTTCTTT
- | TRBJ1-1 | TRBV30 | - | 13 | CAWSRGINTEAFF | TGTGCCTGGAGTCGGGGGATAAACACTGAAGCTTTCTTT
- | TRBJ1-3 | TRBV2 | TRBD1 | 14 | CASSLDRLGNTIYF | TGTGCCAGCAGTCTGGACAGGTTGGGAAACACCATATATTTT
- | TRBJ1-6 | TRBV19 | TRBD1 | 15 | CASRVTGTAASPLHF | TGTGCCAGTAGGGTAACCGGGACAGCCGCCTCACCCCTCCACTTT
- | TRBJ2-1 | TRBV5-1 | TRBD2 | 15 | CASHGTSGSVEEQFF | TGCGCCAGCCACGGGACTAGCGGGAGTGTGGAGGAGCAGTTCTTC
- | TRBJ2-6 | TRBV18 | - | 15 | CASSPERSGANVLTF | TGTGCCAGCTCACCGGAGAGAAGTGGGGCCAACGTCCTGACTTTC
- | TRBJ2-1 | TRBV18 | TRBD1 | 13 | CASSPNRDSEQFF | TGTGCCAGCTCACCAAATCGGGACAGCGAGCAGTTCTTC
- | TRBJ1-1 | TRBV28 | TRBD1 | 17 | CASSDRDRGARGLSAFF | TGTGCCAGCAGTGACCGGGACAGGGGCGCCAGGGGACTATCGGCTTTCTTT
- | TRBJ1-5 | TRBV11-2 | - | 16 | CASSKGQSLSNQPQHF | TGTGCCAGCAGCAAAGGACAGTCCCTTAGCAATCAGCCCCAGCATTTT
once | TRBJ1-4 | TRBV7-6 | TRBD1 | 15 | CASSSRRGQSEKLFF | TGTGCCAGCAGCTCCAGGAGGGGGCAAAGCGAAAAACTGTTTTTT
- | TRBJ1-1 | TRBV19 | - | 16 | CASSIRGRVVDTEAFF | TGTGCCAGTAGTATCCGGGGGAGGGTGGTGGACACTGAAGCTTTCTTT
- | TRBJ2-2 | TRBV10-3 | - | 15 | CAISNRADDTGELFF | TGTGCCATCAGCAACAGGGCGGATGACACCGGGGAGCTGTTTTTT
- | TRBJ2-2 | TRBV28 | - | 14 | CASRVRRGPGELFF | TGTGCCAGCAGGGTTCGGAGGGGGCCCGGGGAGCTGTTTTTT
- | TRBJ1-4 | TRBV5-1 | - | 13 | CASSLSSGEKLFF | TGCGCCAGCAGCTTATCCTCGGGAGAAAAACTGTTTTTT
- | TRBJ2-7 | TRBV6-5 | - | 14 | CASSYQGWVYEQYF | TGTGCCAGCAGTTACCAGGGTTGGGTTTACGAGCAGTACTTC
- | TRBJ2-1 | TRBV6-6 | TRBD2 | 14 | CASTGTSGINEQFF | TGTGCCAGCACCGGGACTAGCGGAATCAATGAGCAGTTCTTC
- | TRBJ1-4 | TRBV29-1 | - | 11 | CSVDTGEKLFF | TGCAGCGTCGACACAGGGGAAAAACTGTTTTTT
- | TRBJ2-7 | TRBV11-2 | - | 13 | CASSSKNRESGYF | TGTGCCAGCAGCTCAAAAAACAGGGAGAGTGGGTACTTC
- | TRBJ1-6 | TRBV3-1/TRBV3-2 | - | 12 | CASSHTGSPLHF | TGTGCCAGCAGCCATACGGGATCACCCCTCCACTTT
- | TRBJ1-1 | TRBV7-2 | - | 15 | CASSSRTAMNTEAFF | TGTGCCAGCAGCTCTCGGACAGCCATGAACACTGAAGCTTTCTTT
- | TRBJ2-5 | TRBV5-1 | TRBD2 | 14 | CASSPGQRGETQYF | TGCGCCAGCAGCCCAGGACAGCGGGGGGAGACCCAGTACTTC
- | TRBJ2-7 | TRBV3-1/TRBV3-2 | TRBD1 | 15 | CASSPLTGGCYEQYF | TGTGCCAGCAGCCCCCTCACAGGGGGTTGCTACGAGCAGTACTTC
- | TRBJ2-7 | TRBV3-1/TRBV3-2 | TRBD1 | 19 | CASSQPPGGHASSAYEQYF | TGTGCCAGCAGCCAACCACCAGGGGGACATGCTTCGAGTGCCTACGAGCAGTACTTC
once | TRBJ1-2 | TRBV6-5 | - | 13 | CASSYGQANGYTF | TGTGCCAGCAGTTACGGACAAGCAAATGGCTACACCTTC
few | TRBJ2-1 | TRBV7-9 | - | 16 | CASSDWASEIYNEQFF | TGTGCCAGCAGCGACTGGGCTAGCGAGATATACAATGAGCAGTTCTTC
- | TRBJ1-1 | TRBV7-2 | TRBD1 | 15 | CASSAHRGVNTEAFF | TGTGCCAGCAGCGCGCACAGGGGGGTAAACACTGAAGCTTTCTTT
- | TRBJ1-1 | TRBV7-8 | - | 15 | CASSSLGALNTEAFF | TGTGCCAGCAGCTCCCTGGGGGCCCTGAACACTGAAGCTTTCTTT
once | TRBJ1-4 | TRBV19 | TRBD1 | 14 | CASTLGQGDEKLFF | TGTGCCAGTACCTTGGGACAGGGAGATGAAAAACTGTTTTTT
- | TRBJ2-3 | TRBV10-3 | - | 16 | CAISEVSGRGGDTQYF | TGTGCCATCAGTGAGGTTAGTGGGAGAGGAGGAGATACGCAGTATTTT
- | TRBJ2-1 | TRBV7-2 | TRBD2 | 14 | CASRRTSSGNEQFF | TGTGCCAGCAGAAGGACTAGCAGCGGCAATGAGCAGTTCTTC
- | TRBJ2-1 | TRBV5-1 | TRBD2 | 16 | CASSLVASGIYNEQFF | TGCGCCAGCAGCTTGGTGGCTAGCGGCATCTACAATGAGCAGTTCTTC
few | TRBJ2-7 | TRBV5-8 | - | 12 | CASSLGGYEQYF | TGTGCCAGCAGCTTGGGCGGCTACGAGCAGTACTTC
- | TRBJ2-3 | TRBV2 | - | 11 | CASSALDTQYF | TGTGCCAGCAGTGCCCTGGATACGCAGTATTTT
- | TRBJ1-1 | TRBV19 | - | 13 | CASSIDPRTEAFF | TGTGCCAGTAGTATAGATCCGAGGACTGAAGCTTTCTTT
- | TRBJ2-3 | TRBV11-2 | - | 13 | CASSLAGTDTQYF | TGTGCCAGCAGCTTAGCCGGCACAGATACGCAGTATTTT
- | TRBJ1-5 | TRBV25-1 | TRBD1 | 15 | CASSDQGTGNQPQHF | TGTGCCAGCAGTGACCAAGGGACAGGTAATCAGCCCCAGCATTTT
- | TRBJ1-5 | TRBV5-1 | - | 13 | CASSLAVEQPQHF | TGCGCCAGCAGCTTGGCGGTGGAGCAGCCCCAGCATTTT
once | TRBJ1-1 | TRBV7-9 | - | 13 | CASSLPGWTEAFF | TGTGCCAGCAGCTTGCCGGGGTGGACTGAAGCTTTCTTT
- | TRBJ2-1 | TRBV12-5 | - | 13 | CASGLGPYREQFF | TGTGCTAGTGGCTTGGGGCCCTACAGAGAGCAGTTCTTC
- | TRBJ2-3 | TRBV7-3 | TRBD2 | 17 | CASSLTGLALSTDTQYF | TGTGCCAGCAGCTTAACGGGACTAGCGCTGAGCACAGATACGCAGTATTTT
- | TRBJ2-2 | TRBV7-8 | - | 14 | CASSISGNTGELFF | TGTGCCAGCAGCATTAGCGGCAACACCGGGGAGCTGTTTTTT
- | TRBJ2-2 | TRBV25-1 | TRBD2 | 17 | CASSERGLAGVTGELFF | TGTGCCAGCAGTGAACGGGGACTAGCGGGGGTCACCGGGGAGCTGTTTTTT